What follows are 7 T cell receptor beta chains derived from one specimen sequenced in a study of PD-1 blockade in classical Hodgkin lymphoma. Sequenced by immunoSEQ multiplex PCR; TCRdb stores in-frame clones only, minus some. The data show around 10,000 clones, more than 75% seen once. No patient escaped relapse after autologous stem cell transplantation, and brentuximab vedotin exposure varied. The sequencing here drew on peripheral blood mononuclear cells (PBMCs), taken at baseline. These receptors were taken from a human donor with classical Hodgkin lymphoma.

The sample holds a few counts of this clone. The J gene is TRBJ1-2, the V gene TRBV28; 9 bases agree with TRBD1. After removal of 5 bases from V and 5 bases from J, the junction contained 6 bases not matched to a gene. CDR3 length equals 14 residues. CDR1 and CDR2 (germline): MDHEN, SYDVKM. CDR3 DNA: TGTGCCAGCAGTAGAACCGGGACAGGGTATGGCTACACCTTC. It is translated as CASSRTGTGYGYTF.

V is TRBV7-6 and J is TRBJ2-1; no clear D gene. The length of the CDR3 is 13 residues. Trimming removed 1 base at V and 10 bases at J, with 11 bases between. The germline gives CDR1 SGHVS, CDR2 FNYEAQ. The CDR3 spells CASSLGARSEQFF. DNA of the CDR3: TGTGCCAGCAGCTTAGGCGCGAGGTCGGAGCAGTTCTTC.

V is TRBV18 and J is TRBJ2-3; D is unclear. The CDR3 loop spans 15 amino acids. Deletions cut 3 bases from V and 2 bases from J, with 12 bases between. Germline-derived CDR1 and CDR2 are KGHSH and LQKENI. This CDR3 is CASSPRRASTDTQYF. The DNA for the CDR3 is TGTGCCAGCTCACCGCGACGGGCTTCCACAGATACGCAGTATTTT.

The chain is built from TRBV5-1 and TRBJ1-2; D is ambiguous. Germline CDR1 is SGHRS and CDR2 is YFSETQ. V lost 4 bases and J lost 8, with 15 bases in between. This CDR3 has 13 residues. DNA for the CDR3: TGCGCCAGCAGCGAACATCCCGGGAACGGCTACACCTTC. Residues: CASSEHPGNGYTF.

The J gene is TRBJ2-1, the V gene TRBV9; D remains unclear. CDR1 and CDR2 (germline): SGDLS, YYNGEE. Between the trimmed V and J ends, which lost 2 bases and 5 bases, there was a span of 5 bases. CDR3 size: 12 residues. DNA of the CDR3: TGTGCCAGCAGCGTTTTTGACAATGAGCAGTTCTTC. This codes for CASSVFDNEQFF.

The gene calls are TRBV18 and TRBJ2-5; 7 nucleotides align to TRBD1. The CDR3 spans 13 residues. The V gene end was trimmed by 3 bases and the J gene end by 2 bases; junction bases not matched to a gene: 0. Germline CDR1 and CDR2: KGHSH and LQKENI. For the CDR3, the DNA is TGTGCCAGCTCACCGGGACAGCAAGAGACCCAGTACTTC. It specifies CASSPGQQETQYF.

The chain couples TRBV27 to TRBJ2-7, with D possibly matching TRBD1 (6 bases). Germline assignment: CDR1 MNHEY and CDR2 SMNVEV (reference sequence). This CDR3 is 13 amino acids long. V was clipped by 5 bases and J by 5 bases, with 13 bases between them. The CDR3 DNA reads as TGTGCCAGCAGTCGCGGACAGCCCGACGAGCAGTACTTC. It yields the protein CASSRGQPDEQYF.